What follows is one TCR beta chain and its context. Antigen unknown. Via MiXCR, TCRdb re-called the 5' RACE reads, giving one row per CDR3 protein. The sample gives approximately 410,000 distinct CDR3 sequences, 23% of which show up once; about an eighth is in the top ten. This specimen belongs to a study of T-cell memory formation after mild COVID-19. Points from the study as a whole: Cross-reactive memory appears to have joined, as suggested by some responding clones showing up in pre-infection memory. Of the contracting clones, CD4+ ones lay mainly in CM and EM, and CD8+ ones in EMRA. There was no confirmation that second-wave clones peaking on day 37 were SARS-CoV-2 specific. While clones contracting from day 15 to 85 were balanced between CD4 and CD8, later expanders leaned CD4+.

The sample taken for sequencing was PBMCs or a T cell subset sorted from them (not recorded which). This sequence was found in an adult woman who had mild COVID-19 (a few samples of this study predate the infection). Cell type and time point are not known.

CDR3 amino acids: CASAPEGNQPQHF. The DNA for the CDR3 is TGTGCCAGCGCGCCGGAGGGGAATCAGCCCCAGCATTTT. The chain carries TRBV11-1 and TRBJ1-5; D might be TRBD1 (5 bases). Germline CDR1 SGHAT, CDR2 FQDESV (reference sequence). Deletions cut 8 bases from V and 4 bases from J, with 12 bases between. There are 13 residues in the CDR3.